Below, 24 T cell receptor beta chains from the same sample are listed, as sequenced in a study of blood T cell repertoires in COVID-19. Libraries were prepared by immunoSEQ multiplex PCR; TCRdb keeps only in-frame clonotypes and omits some of them. The sample records over 65,000 clones, about 86% being singletons. Sequenced: peripheral blood. These receptors originate from an elderly man with acute or convalescent COVID-19.

This clone was counted between two and nine times. The rearrangement joins TRBV5-1 to TRBJ1-5; D possibly corresponds to TRBD1 (5 bases). The V and J ends lost 2 bases and 3 bases respectively, with 9 bases between them. Germline CDR1 SGHRS, CDR2 YFSETQ. The CDR3 extends over 14 amino acids. The CDR3 here is CASSLDSLNQPQHF. Written as DNA, the CDR3 is TGCGCCAGCAGCTTAGACAGCCTCAATCAGCCCCAGCATTTT.

The chain has TRBV6-5 and TRBJ2-7; D possibly corresponds to TRBD1 (5 bases). Germline V CDR1 and CDR2: MNHEY, SVGAGI. The CDR3 is made up of 13 amino acids. Trimming cost V 7 bases and J 1 base, with 11 bases left between them. The CDR3, as DNA: TGTGCCAGCACCCTGACAGCGTCCTACGAGCAGTACTTC. Protein product: CASTLTASYEQYF.

This sequence joins TRBV30 and TRBJ2-3, with 9 positions matching TRBD2. V shed 1 base, J shed 4 bases, and the junction held 3 bases outside the gene matches. Germline V gene data show CDR1 as GTSNPN and CDR2 as SVGIG (reference sequence). This CDR3 comprises 14 residues. The CDR3 region has the DNA TGTGCCTGGAGTGGCGGGAGGGCAGCAGATACGCAGTATTTT. The encoded protein is CAWSGGRAADTQYF.

The table lists this clone with a count of one. CDR3 loop: CASSQGLGQPQHF. The CDR3 nucleotides are TGTGCCAGCTCGCAGGGGTTAGGGCAGCCCCAGCATTTT. The chain has TRBV18 and TRBJ1-5; D is perhaps TRBD1 (6 bases). Germline CDR1 reads KGHSH; CDR2 reads LQKENI. V was shortened by 6 bases and J by 7 bases, with 13 bases between the two germline ends. The CDR3 has 13 amino acids.

V is TRBV5-1 and J is TRBJ2-7; D is ambiguous. Trimming left V 3 bases short and J 0 bases short, with 7 bases between. The germline CDR1 and CDR2 sequences are SGHRS and YFSETQ. The CDR3 contains 13 residues. CDR3 protein: CASSYDNSYEQYF. The DNA for the CDR3 is TGCGCCAGCAGCTATGACAACTCCTACGAGCAGTACTTC.

This clone was seen only once. This chain connects TRBV30 to TRBJ1-2; D remains ambiguous. Germline CDR1 and CDR2: GTSNPN and SVGIG (reference sequence). The CDR3 covers 15 residues. V was trimmed by 0 bases and J by 0 bases, leaving 11 bases between them. CDR3 DNA: TGTGCCTGGAGTGTACCAGCGCTAGCTAACTATGGCTACACCTTC. This gives the protein CAWSVPALANYGYTF.

This rearrangement joins TRBV28 to TRBJ1-2, with 8 bases aligning to TRBD1. Unmatched junction bases numbered 11, after V lost 6 bases and J lost 8 bases. From germline, CDR1 is MDHEN and CDR2 SYDVKM. The CDR3 covers 14 residues. The CDR3 loop reads CASSQTGAGKGYTF. The CDR3 coding sequence is TGTGCCAGCAGCCAGACAGGGGCAGGGAAAGGCTACACCTTC.

V gene TRBV5-1 combines with J gene TRBJ2-3, with D possibly TRBD2 on 7 matching bases. The CDR3 length is 15 residues. Trimming shortened V by 2 bases and J by 3 bases, and 13 bases separated the two germline ends. Germline V gene sequence: CDR1 SGHRS, CDR2 YFSETQ. Written as DNA, the CDR3 is TGCGCCAGCAGCTTAACAGGGAGGGATACAGATACGCAGTATTTT. Translation: CASSLTGRDTDTQYF.

This sequence joins TRBV4-1 and TRBJ2-5, with 8 nucleotides matching TRBD2. The V segment lost 0 bases and the J segment 10 bases; nucleotides outside the gene matches: 7. This CDR3 is 14 amino acids long. Germline-derived CDR1 and CDR2 are MGHRA and YSYEKL. CDR3 residues: CASSQDWWRGDQYF. The DNA of the CDR3 is TGCGCCAGCAGCCAAGATTGGTGGCGGGGGGACCAGTACTTC.

The chain joins TRBV7-2 to TRBJ1-5; D might be TRBD1 (5 bases). Trimming shortened V by 5 bases and J by 3 bases, and 14 bases separated the two germline ends. Looked up from germline, CDR1 is SGHTA and CDR2 is FQGNSA. The CDR3 is made up of 15 amino acids. The CDR3: CASSKMDTFNQPQHF. The CDR3 nucleotides are TGTGCCAGCAGCAAGATGGACACCTTCAATCAGCCCCAGCATTTT. The complete variable domain, with remaining parts taken from reference TRBV7-2 and TRBJ1-5, reads GAGVSQSPSNKVTEKGKDVELRCDPISGHTALYWYRQSLGQGLEFLIYFQGNSAPDKSGLPSDRFSAERTGGSVSTLTIQRTQQEDSAVYLCASSKMDTFNQPQHFGDGTRLSIL.

The chain is built from TRBV4-1 and TRBJ1-1, with D uncertain. The germline V gene has CDR1 MGHRA and CDR2 YSYEKL. This CDR3 comprises 13 residues. The V and J ends lost 1 base and 1 base respectively, with 4 bases between them. The CDR3 sequence is CASSQGQNTEAFF. In DNA, the CDR3 is TGCGCCAGCAGCCAAGGACAGAACACTGAAGCTTTCTTT.

This chain joins TRBV6-5 and TRBJ1-1; 7 nucleotides line up with TRBD1. The CDR3 loop spans 14 amino acids. V was clipped by 6 bases and J by 1 base; unmatched bases: 5. Germline V lookup: CDR1 MNHEY, CDR2 SVGAGI. The CDR3 coding sequence is TGTGCCAGCAGGGCTCACAGGGGGAACACTGAAGCTTTCTTT. Translated, it gives CASRAHRGNTEAFF.

This chain links TRBV18 with TRBJ2-1; weak D call: TRBD1 (5 bases). In germline, CDR1 is KGHSH, CDR2 LQKENI. Trimming removed 1 base at V and 9 bases at J, with 10 bases between. This CDR3 region has 13 residues. CDR3 sequence reads: CASSPLGAFEQFF. CDR3 coding DNA: TGTGCCAGCTCACCACTTGGGGCATTTGAGCAGTTCTTC.

The chain has TRBV5-8 and TRBJ2-7; 9 bases agree with TRBD1. The CDR3 is 13 amino acids. The germline CDR1 and CDR2 sequences are SGHTS and YDEGEE. V shed 5 bases and J 6 bases; nucleotides not matched to a gene: 6. CDR3 nucleotide sequence: TGTGCCAGCAGACGGGACAGGGTGGGCGAGCAGTACTTC. Translating it yields CASRRDRVGEQYF. The full variable domain, with the rest looked up from reference TRBV5-8 and TRBJ2-7, is EAGVTQSPTHLIKTRGQQATLRCSPISGHTSVYWYQQALGLGLQFLLWYDEGEERNRGNFPPRFSGRQFPNYSSELNVNALELEDSALYLCASRRDRVGEQYFGPGTRLTVT.

This clone appeared a few times. The chain carries TRBV28 and TRBJ1-2; TRBD1 aligns across 7 bases. Germline assignment: CDR1 MDHEN and CDR2 SYDVKM. J gave up 2 bases and V 2 bases, and 5 bases lay outside the gene matches. The CDR3 runs 15 residues. CDR3 loop: CASSLNAGQNYGYTF. The CDR3 DNA reads TGTGCCAGCAGTTTAAACGCGGGACAGAACTATGGCTACACCTTC.

The chain combines TRBV2 with TRBJ1-4, with a possible D match to TRBD1 (6 bases). Trimming stripped 6 bases from V and 7 bases from J, with 18 bases between. The CDR3 runs to 15 residues. Germline loops: CDR1 SNHLY, CDR2 FYNNEI. The CDR3 bases are TGTGCCAGCAGGGGAACAGCAGGGGTCGGTGAAAAACTGTTTTTT. It codes for CASRGTAGVGEKLFF.

V is TRBV30 and J is TRBJ2-7; TRBD2 matches 7 bases. The length of the CDR3 is 17 residues. The germline CDR1 and CDR2 sequences are GTSNPN and SVGIG (reference sequence). V shed 4 bases and J 2 bases; nucleotides not matched to a gene: 17. The CDR3 bases are TGTGCCTGGACTAAGCCCTCCCGGGGGGATCTTACCTACGAGCAGTACTTC. It codes for CAWTKPSRGDLTYEQYF.

The CDR3 loop reads CASSLFPSGSETYNEQFF. The DNA for the CDR3 is TGCGCCAGCAGCTTGTTTCCTAGCGGGAGTGAGACCTACAATGAGCAGTTCTTC. The chain links TRBV5-1 to TRBJ2-1, with 10 bases lining up with TRBD2. Germline V gene lookup returns CDR1 SGHRS and CDR2 YFSETQ. The V gene end was trimmed by 1 base and the J gene end by 2 bases; junction bases not matched to a gene: 9. The CDR3 has 18 amino acids.

This sequence joins TRBV5-1 and TRBJ1-1; D unresolved. V lost 3 bases to trimming and J lost 4 bases, with 10 bases between them. CDR3 length equals 13 residues. Germline CDR1 SGHRS, CDR2 YFSETQ. The CDR3 DNA reads as TGCGCCAGCAGCTGGGCGGAGGGCACTGAAGCTTTCTTT. Protein: CASSWAEGTEAFF. Filled out from reference TRBV5-1 and TRBJ1-1, the complete variable domain reads KAGVTQTPRYLIKTRGQQVTLSCSPISGHRSVSWYQQTPGQGLQFLFEYFSETQRNKGNFPGRFSGRQFSNSRSEMNVSTLELGDSALYLCASSWAEGTEAFFGQGTRLTVV.

The J gene is TRBJ2-2, the V gene TRBV27; D gene ambiguous. This CDR3 contains 17 residues. V lost 4 bases and J lost 0, with 15 bases in between. Germline V gene data show CDR1 as MNHEY and CDR2 as SMNVEV (reference sequence). The CDR3 protein is CASSSHRGNANTGELFF. In nucleotides, the CDR3 is TGTGCCAGCAGTTCCCATCGAGGAAACGCGAACACCGGGGAGCTGTTTTTT.

The chain is built from TRBV20-1 and TRBJ2-7; no definite D call. The CDR3 has 11 amino acids. V lost 3 bases to trimming and J lost 10 bases, with 13 bases between them. Germline values: CDR1 DFQATT, CDR2 SNEGSKA (reference sequence). CDR3 amino acids: CSASLLHNQYF. DNA for the CDR3: TGCAGTGCTAGTCTTCTCCACAATCAGTACTTC.

The chain employs TRBV6-4 and TRBJ1-6; D gene uncertain. Looked up from germline, CDR1 is MRHNA and CDR2 is SNTAGT. Trimming removed 2 bases at V and 9 bases at J, with 8 bases between. The CDR3 sequence is 13 residues long. The CDR3 protein is CASSDTVRSPLHF. CDR3 in DNA: TGTGCCAGCAGTGACACAGTGCGTTCACCCCTCCACTTT.

The J gene is TRBJ1-4, the V gene TRBV30; 9 bases fit TRBD1. V shed 5 bases, J shed 7 bases, and the junction held 5 bases outside the gene matches. Germline CDR1 reads GTSNPN; CDR2 reads SVGIG (reference sequence). The CDR3 covers 13 residues. The CDR3 is CAWGQGTGEKLFF. In DNA, the CDR3 is TGTGCCTGGGGACAGGGGACGGGTGAAAAACTGTTTTTT. The full variable domain, its missing parts supplied by reference TRBV30 and TRBJ1-4, is SQTIHQWPATLVQPVGSPLSLECTVEGTSNPNLYWYRQAAGRGLQLLFYSVGIGQISSEVPQNLSASRPQDRQFILSSKKLLLSDSGFYLCAWGQGTGEKLFFGSGTQLSVL.

This clone occurred once. The chain combines TRBV5-4 with TRBJ1-1; TRBD1 aligns across 12 bases. The CDR3 covers 16 residues. Looked up from germline, CDR1 is SGHNT and CDR2 is YYREEE (reference sequence). Trimming removed 4 bases from V and 3 bases from J; junction bases left unmatched: 7. The CDR3 DNA is TGTGCCAGCAGCCTCCGGGACAGGGGGCGGCACACTGAAGCTTTCTTT. Encoded protein: CASSLRDRGRHTEAFF.